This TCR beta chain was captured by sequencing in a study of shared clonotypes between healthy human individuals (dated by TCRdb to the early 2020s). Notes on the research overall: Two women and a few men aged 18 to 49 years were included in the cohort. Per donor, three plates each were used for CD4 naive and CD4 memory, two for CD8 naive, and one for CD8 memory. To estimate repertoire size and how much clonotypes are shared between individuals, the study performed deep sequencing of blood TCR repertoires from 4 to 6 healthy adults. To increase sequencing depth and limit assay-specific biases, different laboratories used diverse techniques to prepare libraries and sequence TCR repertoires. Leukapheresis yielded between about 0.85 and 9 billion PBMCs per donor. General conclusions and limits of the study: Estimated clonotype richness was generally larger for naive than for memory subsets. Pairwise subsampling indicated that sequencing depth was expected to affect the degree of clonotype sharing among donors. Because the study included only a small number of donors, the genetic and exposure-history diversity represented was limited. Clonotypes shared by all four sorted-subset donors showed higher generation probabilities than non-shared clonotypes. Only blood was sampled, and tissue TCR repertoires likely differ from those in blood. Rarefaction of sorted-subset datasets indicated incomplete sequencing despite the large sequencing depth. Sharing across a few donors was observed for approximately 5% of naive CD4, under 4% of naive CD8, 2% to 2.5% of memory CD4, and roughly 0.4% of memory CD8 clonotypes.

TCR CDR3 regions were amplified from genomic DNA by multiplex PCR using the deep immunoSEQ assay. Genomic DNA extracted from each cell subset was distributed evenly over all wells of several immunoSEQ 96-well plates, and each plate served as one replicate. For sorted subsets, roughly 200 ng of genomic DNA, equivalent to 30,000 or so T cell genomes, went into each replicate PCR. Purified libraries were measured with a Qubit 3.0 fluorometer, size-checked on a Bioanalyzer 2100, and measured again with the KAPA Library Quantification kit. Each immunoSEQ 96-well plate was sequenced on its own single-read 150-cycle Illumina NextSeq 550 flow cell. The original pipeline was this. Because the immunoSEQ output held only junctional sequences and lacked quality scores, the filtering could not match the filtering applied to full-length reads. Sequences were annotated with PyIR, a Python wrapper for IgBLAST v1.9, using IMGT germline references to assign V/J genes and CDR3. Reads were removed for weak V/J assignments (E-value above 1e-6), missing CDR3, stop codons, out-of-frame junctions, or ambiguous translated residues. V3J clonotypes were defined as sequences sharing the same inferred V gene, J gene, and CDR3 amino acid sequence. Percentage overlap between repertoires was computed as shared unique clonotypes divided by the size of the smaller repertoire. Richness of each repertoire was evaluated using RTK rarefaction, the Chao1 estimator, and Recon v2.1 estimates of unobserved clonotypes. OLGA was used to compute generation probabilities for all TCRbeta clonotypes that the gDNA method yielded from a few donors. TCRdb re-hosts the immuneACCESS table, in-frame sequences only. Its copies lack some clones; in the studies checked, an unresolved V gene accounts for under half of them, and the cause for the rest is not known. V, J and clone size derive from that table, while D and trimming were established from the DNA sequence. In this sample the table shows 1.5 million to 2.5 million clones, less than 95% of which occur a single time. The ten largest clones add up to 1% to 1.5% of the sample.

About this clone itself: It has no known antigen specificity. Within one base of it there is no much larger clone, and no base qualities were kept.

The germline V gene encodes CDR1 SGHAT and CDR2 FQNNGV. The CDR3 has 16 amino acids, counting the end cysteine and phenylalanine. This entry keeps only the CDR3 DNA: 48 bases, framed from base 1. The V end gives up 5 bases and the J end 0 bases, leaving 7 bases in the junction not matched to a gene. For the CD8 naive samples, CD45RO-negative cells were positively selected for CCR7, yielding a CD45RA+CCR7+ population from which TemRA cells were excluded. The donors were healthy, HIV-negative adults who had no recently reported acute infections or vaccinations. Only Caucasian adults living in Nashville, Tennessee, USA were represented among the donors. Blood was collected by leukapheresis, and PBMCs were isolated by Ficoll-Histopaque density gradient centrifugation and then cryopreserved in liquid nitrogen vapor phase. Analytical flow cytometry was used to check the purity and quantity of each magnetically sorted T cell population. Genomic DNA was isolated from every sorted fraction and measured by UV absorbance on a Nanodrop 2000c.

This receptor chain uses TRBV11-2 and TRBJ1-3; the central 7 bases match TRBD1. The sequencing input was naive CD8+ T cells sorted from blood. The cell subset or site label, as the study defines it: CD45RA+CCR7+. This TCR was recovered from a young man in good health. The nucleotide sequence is TGTGCCAGCAGCCTCGACAGGGCTCGCTCTGGAAACACCATATATTTT. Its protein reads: CASSLDRARSGNTIYF.